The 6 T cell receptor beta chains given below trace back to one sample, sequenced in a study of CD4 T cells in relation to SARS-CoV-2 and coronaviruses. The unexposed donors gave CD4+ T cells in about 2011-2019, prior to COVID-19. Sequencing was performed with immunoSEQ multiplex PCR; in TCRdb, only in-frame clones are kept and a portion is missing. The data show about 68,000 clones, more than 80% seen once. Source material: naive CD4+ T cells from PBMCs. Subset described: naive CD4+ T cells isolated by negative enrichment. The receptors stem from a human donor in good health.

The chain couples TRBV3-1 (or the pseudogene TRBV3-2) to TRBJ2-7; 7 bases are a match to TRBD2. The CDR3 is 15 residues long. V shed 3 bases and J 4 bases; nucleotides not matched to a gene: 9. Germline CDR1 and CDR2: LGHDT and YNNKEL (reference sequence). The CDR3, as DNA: TGTGCCAGCAGCCATCCTTTAGCGGGCGGATACGAGCAGTACTTC. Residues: CASSHPLAGGYEQYF.

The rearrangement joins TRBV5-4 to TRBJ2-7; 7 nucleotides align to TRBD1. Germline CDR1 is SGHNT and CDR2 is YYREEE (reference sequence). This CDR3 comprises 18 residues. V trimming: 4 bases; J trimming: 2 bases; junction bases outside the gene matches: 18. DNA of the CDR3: TGTGCCAGCAGCCAAGACAGGGCACAGGACGATAAGGCCTACGAGCAGTACTTC. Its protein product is CASSQDRAQDDKAYEQYF.

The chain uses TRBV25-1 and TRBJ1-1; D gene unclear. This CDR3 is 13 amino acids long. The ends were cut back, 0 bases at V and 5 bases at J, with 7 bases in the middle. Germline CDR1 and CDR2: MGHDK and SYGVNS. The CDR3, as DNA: TGTGCCAGCAGTGAATATAGTGAGACTGAAGCTTTCTTT. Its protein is CASSEYSETEAFF. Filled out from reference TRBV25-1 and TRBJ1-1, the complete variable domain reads EADIYQTPRYLVIGTGKKITLECSQTMGHDKMYWYQQDPGMELHLIHYSYGVNSTEKGDLSSESTVSRIRTEHFPLTLESARPSHTSQYLCASSEYSETEAFFGQGTRLTVV.

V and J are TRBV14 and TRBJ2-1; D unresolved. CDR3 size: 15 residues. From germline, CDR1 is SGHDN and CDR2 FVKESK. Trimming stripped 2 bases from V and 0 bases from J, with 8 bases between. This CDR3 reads CASSQIGSSYNEQFF. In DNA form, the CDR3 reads TGTGCCAGCAGCCAAATCGGTAGCTCCTACAATGAGCAGTTCTTC.

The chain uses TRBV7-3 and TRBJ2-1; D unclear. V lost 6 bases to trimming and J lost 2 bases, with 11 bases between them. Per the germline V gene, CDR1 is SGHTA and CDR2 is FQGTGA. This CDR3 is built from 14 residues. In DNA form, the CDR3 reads TGTGCCAGCAGGATGCCAGGACCCTACAATGAGCAGTTCTTC. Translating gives CASRMPGPYNEQFF.

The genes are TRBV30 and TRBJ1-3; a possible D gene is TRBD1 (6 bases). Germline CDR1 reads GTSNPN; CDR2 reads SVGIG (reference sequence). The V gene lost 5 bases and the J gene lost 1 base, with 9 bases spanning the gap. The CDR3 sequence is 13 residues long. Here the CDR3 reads CAWDQGSGNTIYF. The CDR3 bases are TGTGCCTGGGACCAGGGGTCTGGAAACACCATATATTTT.